The 17 T cell receptor beta chains below were found in one sample sequenced in a study of graft-versus-host responses after intestinal transplantation. The antigens for these receptors are not known. The assay was immunoSEQ multiplex PCR, and TCRdb's table has in-frame clones only and misses some. Of some 64,000 clones in the sample, roughly 90% were seen once. Sequenced here: unstimulated CD8+ T cells sorted from spleen or lymph node cells, sampled before transplant. These receptors all come from a human donor who was the organ donor for an intestinal transplant.

The rearrangement joins TRBV15 to TRBJ1-5, with D perhaps matching TRBD1 (6 bases). The CDR3 extends over 15 amino acids. V lost 0 bases, J lost 6 bases, and 12 bases lay in between. CDR1 and CDR2 (germline): LNHNV, YYDKDF (reference sequence). The CDR3 DNA reads as TGTGCCACCAGCAGAGATGGGGGGGCGGGTCAGCCCCAGCATTTT. This translates into CATSRDGGAGQPQHF.

CDR3 sequence: CASFLLPDSSSTDTQYF. CDR3 nucleotide sequence: TGTGCCAGCTTCCTCCTTCCGGACAGCTCTAGCACAGATACGCAGTATTTT. This chain uses TRBV28 with TRBJ2-3; tentatively, D is TRBD1 (6 bases). Germline V gives CDR1 MDHEN, CDR2 SYDVKM. This CDR3 region has 17 residues. Between the trimmed V and J ends, which lost 8 bases and 0 bases, there was a span of 21 bases.

The V and J genes are TRBV10-2 and TRBJ2-3, with 12 nucleotides matching TRBD2. With 6 bases clipped from V and 3 bases from J, the junction kept 4 bases outside the gene matches. This CDR3 has 15 residues. Germline values: CDR1 WSHSY, CDR2 SAAADI. CDR3 nucleotide sequence: TGCGCCAGCAGGACTAGCGGGAGTTTTACAGATACGCAGTATTTT. It specifies CASRTSGSFTDTQYF.

This sequence joins TRBV13 and TRBJ2-1; TRBD1 agrees at 7 bases. Germline V gene lookup returns CDR1 PRHDT and CDR2 FYEKMQ (reference sequence). V gave up 0 bases and J gave up 9 bases; unmatched junction bases: 5. The CDR3 contains 14 residues. CDR3 bases: TGTGCCAGCAGCTTAGGCCCAGGGGGAACTGAGCAGTTCTTC. As protein: CASSLGPGGTEQFF.

The chain couples TRBV6-5 to TRBJ2-7; TRBD1 matches at 9 bases. The CDR3 spans 14 residues. From germline, CDR1 is MNHEY and CDR2 SVGAGI. Trimming cost V 5 bases and J 7 bases; bases outside gene matches: 9. CDR3 in DNA: TGTGCCAGCAGTCAGGGACAGGGATTGGGGGAGCAGTACTTC. This encodes CASSQGQGLGEQYF.

This clone was recorded only once. The CDR3 sequence: CASASPTSGSNEQYF. In nucleotides, the CDR3 is TGTGCCAGCGCCTCACCTACTAGCGGGAGCAACGAGCAGTACTTC. The V and J genes are TRBV28 and TRBJ2-7; 11 bases are a match to TRBD2. Trimming cost V 8 bases and J 5 bases; bases outside gene matches: 11. The V gene's germline CDR1 is MDHEN and CDR2 SYDVKM. The CDR3 totals 15 residues.

The chain recombines TRBV2 with TRBJ2-7, with a possible D match to TRBD2 (6 bases). CDR3 size: 17 residues. Trimming cost V 2 bases and J 3 bases, with 20 bases left between them. Germline CDR1 SNHLY, CDR2 FYNNEI. CDR3 in DNA: TGTGCCAGCAGTGAACTAGCGTCGACTTCGCGAGTCTACGAGCAGTACTTC. Amino acids: CASSELASTSRVYEQYF. Together with reference TRBV2 and TRBJ2-7, the CDR3 gives the full variable domain: EPEVTQTPSHQVTQMGQEVILRCVPISNHLYFYWYRQILGQKVEFLVSFYNNEISEKSEIFDDQFSVERPDGSNFTLKIRSTKLEDSAMYFCASSELASTSRVYEQYFGPGTRLTVT.

This sequence joins TRBV11-1 and TRBJ2-7, with D perhaps TRBD1 (6 bases). The CDR3 is 13 amino acids. Trimming left V 1 base short and J 2 bases short, with 6 bases between. Germline V lookup: CDR1 SGHAT, CDR2 FQDESV (reference sequence). The CDR3 DNA reads as TGTGCCAGCAGCTTAGGGACAGCCTACGAGCAGTACTTC. Amino acid sequence: CASSLGTAYEQYF. Full variable domain (outside the CDR3, taken from reference TRBV11-1 and TRBJ2-7): EAEVAQSPRYKITEKSQAVAFWCDPISGHATLYWYRQILGQGPELLVQFQDESVVDDSQLPKDRFSAERLKGVDSTLKIQPAELGDSAMYLCASSLGTAYEQYFGPGTRLTVT.

V and J are TRBV19 and TRBJ2-6; D may be TRBD1 (5 bases). The CDR3 is 17 amino acids. Germline values: CDR1 LNHDA, CDR2 SQIVND (reference sequence). Trimming removed 3 bases at V and 0 bases at J, with 12 bases between. The CDR3 DNA reads TGTGCCAGTAGTATCACAGGACATCTCTCTGGGGCCAACGTCCTGACTTTC. Its translation is CASSITGHLSGANVLTF. Filled out from reference TRBV19 and TRBJ2-6, the complete variable domain reads DGGITQSPKYLFRKEGQNVTLSCEQNLNHDAMYWYRQDPGQGLRLIYYSQIVNDFQKGDIAEGYSVSREKKESFPLTVTSAQKNPTAFYLCASSITGHLSGANVLTFGAGSRLTVL.

V gene TRBV5-4 combines with J gene TRBJ2-1, with 10 bases fitting TRBD2. Losses at the gene ends were 7 bases for V and 6 bases for J; bases not matched to a gene: 7. The V gene's germline CDR1 is SGHNT and CDR2 YYREEE (reference sequence). The CDR3 length is 14 residues. DNA of the CDR3: TGTGCCAGCGGTAAAGCGGGAGGGCCCAATGAGCAGTTCTTC. Its protein is CASGKAGGPNEQFF. Variable domain in full (rest from reference TRBV5-4 and TRBJ2-1): ETGVTQSPTHLIKTRGQQVTLRCSSQSGHNTVSWYQQALGQGPQFIFQYYREEENGRGNFPPRFSGLQFPNYSSELNVNALELDDSALYLCASGKAGGPNEQFFGPGTRLTVL.

This clone was seen only once. The chain combines TRBV7-3 with TRBJ1-1, with 9 bases lining up with TRBD1. Germline V gives CDR1 SGHTA, CDR2 FQGTGA. CDR3 size: 16 residues. J gave up 5 bases and V 1 base, and 8 bases lay outside the gene matches. This chain's CDR3 is CASSLRPGTGRTEAFF. DNA for the CDR3: TGTGCCAGCAGCTTAAGGCCCGGGACAGGGAGGACTGAAGCTTTCTTT.

The gene calls are TRBV4-2 and TRBJ2-1, with 8 bases aligning to TRBD2. This CDR3 spans 16 amino acids. The germline V gene encodes CDR1 LGHNA and CDR2 YNFKEQ. V lost 1 base to trimming and J lost 9 bases; unmatched junction nucleotides: 11. CDR3 DNA: TGTGCCAGCAGCCAAGGGAGTCTAGCGGGTTATAGTGAGCAGTTCTTC. It specifies CASSQGSLAGYSEQFF.

The chain combines TRBV7-9 with TRBJ2-2; TRBD2 aligns across 7 bases. The CDR3 totals 14 residues. Unmatched junction bases numbered 3, after V lost 8 bases and J lost 0 bases. Germline V gives CDR1 SEHNR, CDR2 FQNEAQ (reference sequence). Here the CDR3 DNA reads TGTGCCAGCCTGGGACTAACGAACACCGGGGAGCTGTTTTTT. Translated: CASLGLTNTGELFF.

The chain recombines TRBV28 with TRBJ2-7; D call uncertain. Germline V gene data show CDR1 as MDHEN and CDR2 as SYDVKM. Trimming removed 3 bases from V and 1 base from J, with 4 bases in between. The CDR3 covers 12 residues. The CDR3 protein is CASSFSSYEQYF. Here the CDR3 DNA reads TGTGCCAGCAGTTTTAGTTCCTACGAGCAGTACTTC.

This sequence joins TRBV6-5 and TRBJ1-5; the D gene is possibly TRBD1 (5 bases). The germline gives CDR1 MNHEY, CDR2 SVGAGI. CDR3 length equals 15 residues. V was pared by 0 bases and J by 4 bases, with 10 bases between. CDR3 protein: CASSYSAGWNQPQHF. In DNA form, the CDR3 reads TGTGCCAGCAGTTACTCGGCAGGGTGGAATCAGCCCCAGCATTTT.

The chain uses TRBV27 and TRBJ2-3; D is unresolved. This CDR3 comprises 11 residues. Germline CDR1 is MNHEY and CDR2 is SMNVEV (reference sequence). V lost 8 bases and J lost 2, with 5 bases in between. This CDR3 is CASHSTDTQYF. CDR3 DNA sequence: TGTGCCAGCCATTCCACAGATACGCAGTATTTT.

J is TRBJ2-7 and V is TRBV6-5, with D possibly being TRBD2 (5 bases). The CDR3 is 12 residues long. The V end was cut by 2 bases, the J end by 6 bases, with 8 bases between. The germline CDR1 and CDR2 sequences are MNHEY and SVGAGI. CDR3 in DNA: TGTGCCAGCAGTTACGGAGAGGGCGAGCAGTACTTC. Translating gives CASSYGEGEQYF.